This T cell receptor beta chain was obtained from a study of cytomegalovirus exposure and HLA in healthy donors. The study, taken as a whole, reports: Clonal expansion was found to be greater in HLA-associated TCR beta chains than in equally common others in a later analysis. The study designated roughly 150 TCR beta chains cytomegalovirus-associated.

Likely unrecorded immune exposures existed in these nominally healthy donors. The PCR employed 60 Vbeta primers together with 13 Jbeta primers. The repertoire was sequenced with immunoSEQ multiplex PCR; TCRdb's copy has only in-frame clones and lacks some. The data show 110,000 or so clones, with around 68% seen just once and more than 9% held by the top ten. CDR3 length: 15 residues. The germline V gene has CDR1 SGHRS and CDR2 YFSETQ. V lost 4 bases and J lost 3; bases outside the gene matches: 3. This clone was detected only a few times. Its matching antigen is unknown. This receptor was identified in a woman aged 45 to 65 in good health and CMV-seropositive. This rearrangement joins TRBV5-1 to TRBJ2-5, with 13 bases identical to TRBD2. The sequenced material came from PBMCs. This CDR3 reads CASSPGLAGKETQYF. The DNA of the CDR3 is TGCGCCAGCAGCCCGGGACTAGCGGGAAAAGAGACCCAGTACTTC. The full variable domain, in which reference TRBV5-1 and TRBJ2-5 provide the parts outside the CDR3, is KAGVTQTPRYLIKTRGQQVTLSCSPISGHRSVSWYQQTPGQGLQFLFEYFSETQRNKGNFPGRFSGRQFSNSRSEMNVSTLELGDSALYLCASSPGLAGKETQYFGPGTRLLVL.